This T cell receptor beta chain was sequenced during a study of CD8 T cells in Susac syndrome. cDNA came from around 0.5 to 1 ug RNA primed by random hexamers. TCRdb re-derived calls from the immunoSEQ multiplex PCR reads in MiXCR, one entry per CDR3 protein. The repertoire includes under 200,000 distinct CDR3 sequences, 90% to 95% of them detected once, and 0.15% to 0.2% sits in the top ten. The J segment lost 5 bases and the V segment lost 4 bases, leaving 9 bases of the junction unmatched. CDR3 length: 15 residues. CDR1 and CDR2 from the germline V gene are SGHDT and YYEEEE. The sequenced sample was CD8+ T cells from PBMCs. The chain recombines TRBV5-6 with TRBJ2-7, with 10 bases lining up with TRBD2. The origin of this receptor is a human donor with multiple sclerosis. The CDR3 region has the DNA TGTGCCAGCAGCGAACTAGCGGGAATCATCCACGAGCAGTACTTC. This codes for CASSELAGIIHEQYF.